This T cell receptor beta chain was documented in a study of blood T cell repertoires in COVID-19. Study overall: Specimens from acute and convalescent COVID-19 originated in the United States, Italy and Spain. In each case, the material was cDNA or gDNA derived from T cells, B-cell-depleted T cells, or PBMCs.

The Seattle site enrolled patients during active infection and followed them longitudinally. How the authors handled the data: Nucleated cell counts were estimated from reference gene primer amplification. Libraries were prepared by immunoSEQ multiplex PCR; TCRdb keeps only in-frame clonotypes and omits some of them. The DNA was the basis for D and trimming; V, J and clone size are from that table. The sample holds approximately 55,000 clones, about three quarters seen once. The J segment lost 2 bases and the V segment lost 0 bases, leaving 1 base of the junction unmatched. Germline CDR1 and CDR2: LNHNV and YYDKDF (reference sequence). This CDR3 spans 16 amino acids.

Sequencing was carried out using peripheral blood. This rearrangement joins TRBV15 to TRBJ1-5, with 10 bases aligning to TRBD1. The sequence was collected from a young man with COVID-19, enrolled during active disease. The CDR3 here is CATSREGTGGNQPQHF. In nucleotides, the CDR3 is TGTGCCACCAGCAGAGAGGGGACAGGGGGCAATCAGCCCCAGCATTTT.